This T cell receptor (beta chain) appears in the sequencing data of a study of shared clonotypes between healthy human individuals. TCRdb keeps only in-frame clones here, not all; method: immunoSEQ multiplex PCR. This table has 2 million to 2.5 million clones, around 92% appearing once. This sequence originates from a man aged 18 to 29 in good health. Some clones in this sample may be carry-over from other donors' samples. Sequenced: naive CD4+ T cells from PBMCs. The subset here: CD45RA+ positively selected.

The CDR3 region has the DNA TGCGCCAGCAGCTCGCGAACCCAGGGGGACACTGAAGCTTTCTTT. Residues: CASSSRTQGDTEAFF. The J gene is TRBJ1-1, the V gene TRBV5-1; 7 bases agree with TRBD1. After removal of 3 bases from V and 3 bases from J, the junction contained 8 bases not matched to a gene. This CDR3 has 15 residues. Per germline, CDR1 SGHRS and CDR2 YFSETQ.